This T cell receptor beta chain was retrieved from a study of shared clonotypes between healthy human individuals. Findings and caveats of the study: Owing to a small donor count, the genetic and exposure-history diversity represented was limited.

CD4+ cells underwent separation, giving CD45RA+ naive and CD45RA-negative memory subsets. With 0 bases removed from V and 10 bases from J, the gap between germline ends came to 13 bases. The germline V gene has CDR1 ENHRY and CDR2 SYGVKD. The CDR3 consists of 15 residues. Concerning this clone: Its antigen is undetermined.

Libraries were prepared by immunoSEQ multiplex PCR; TCRdb keeps only in-frame clonotypes and omits some of them. The table has about 2.4 million clones, around 90% seen once. V and J are TRBV10-3 and TRBJ1-6, with D perhaps TRBD1 (5 bases). Source material: naive CD4+ T cells sorted from blood. The subset: CD45RA+ positively selected. This sequence was found in a man younger than 30 in good health. Here the CDR3 reads CAISESGGVWSPLHF. DNA for the CDR3: TGTGCCATCAGTGAGTCAGGAGGGGTGTGGTCACCCCTCCACTTT.